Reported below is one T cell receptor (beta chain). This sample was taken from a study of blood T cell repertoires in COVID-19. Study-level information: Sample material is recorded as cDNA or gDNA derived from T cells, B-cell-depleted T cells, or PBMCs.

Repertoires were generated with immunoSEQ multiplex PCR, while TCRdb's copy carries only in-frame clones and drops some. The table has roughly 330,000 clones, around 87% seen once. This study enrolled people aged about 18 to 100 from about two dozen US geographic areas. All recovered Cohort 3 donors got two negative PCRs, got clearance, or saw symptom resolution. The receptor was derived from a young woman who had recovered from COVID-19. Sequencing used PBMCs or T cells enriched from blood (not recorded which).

Here the CDR3 DNA reads TGTGCCAGCAGGTTACTAGCGGGGGGCCCGGATACGCAGTATTTT. Translating it yields CASRLLAGGPDTQYF. V gene TRBV2 combines with J gene TRBJ2-3, with 12 bases matching TRBD2. Germline trimming cut 6 bases from V and 6 bases from J; bases unmatched to any gene: 7. The CDR3 totals 15 residues. CDR1 is SNHLY and CDR2 is FYNNEI in the germline V gene.